This entry features one T cell receptor (beta chain) sequence. Its target is unknown. Since no conserved phenylalanine or tryptophan closes the CDR3, a read error is the likely cause. The limits of the CDR3 on the DNA are not certain, so only TCRdb's listed CDR3 is given. This specimen comes from a study of tumor-infiltrating lymphocytes in primary liver carcinoma. The wider study: Stage T1-T3 N0M0 and a size of about 4 to 10 cm characterized the tumors.

Findings and limits, study-wide: With p = 0.039, the top-250-clone fraction in tumors significantly exceeded that in blood.

Starting material for RNA and DNA co-extraction consisted of roughly 17-31 mg of unsorted bulk tissue. At sampling, these chronic HBV carriers had received no treatment. A constant-region primer served to make TCR beta cDNA from approximately 490 ng total RNA. Libraries for TCR beta were built through three nested multiplex PCR rounds, which together made up a slightly modified ARM-PCR procedure. Two initial PCR rounds of around 9 cycles each paired TRBV1-TRBV30 forward primers with a C-beta reverse primer. TCRdb recomputed calls from the multiplex PCR reads with MiXCR, one row per CDR3 protein. Of around 190,000 distinct CDR3 sequences in the sample, over 80% were seen once. Germline loops: CDR1 SQVTM, CDR2 ANQGSEA. The CDR3 spans 12 residues, counting both ends.

The sample was tumor tissue from primary liver carcinoma. The V and J genes are TRBV29-1 and TRBJ2-5; the table gives TRBD1 as D, unverified against the DNA. The receptor's source is a man aged 40-49 years with primary liver carcinoma and hepatitis B virus infection. The CDR3 is CSGMDSGETHHY.